These 17 T cell receptor beta chains share one sample of origin, sequenced in a study of vaccination and CD4 T cells after COVID-19. The antigens for these receptors are not known. The Oncomine TCR Beta short-read assay was applied to DNA of cultured CD4+ T cells. TCRdb recomputed calls from the PCR reads with MiXCR, one row per CDR3 protein. The profile covers about 16,000 distinct CDR3 sequences, with less than 35% appearing a single time and roughly 14% taken by the ten largest. Specified treatment: approximately nine-day PBMC culture with coronavirus spike peptide pools or control peptides (ViraFEST assay). What was sequenced was cultured CD4+ T cells from blood. These receptors were taken from a human donor with COVID-19.

The chain recombines TRBV6-2 or TRBV6-3 with TRBJ1-1, with a possible D match to TRBD1 (5 bases). Germline CDR1 MNHEY, CDR2 SVGEGT. The V gene lost 6 bases and the J gene lost 10 bases, with 12 bases spanning the gap. CDR3 size: 11 residues. CDR3 DNA sequence: TGTGCCAGCAGCACCGGGACCAGAGCTTTCTTT. Translation gives CASSTGTRAFF.

This clonotype has more than one count but fewer than ten. DNA of the CDR3: TGTGCCACCAGTGATCCCAGGGAGTTCTATGGCTACACCTTC. The encoded protein is CATSDPREFYGYTF. The V gene is TRBV24-1, the J gene TRBJ1-2, with D possibly being TRBD1 (5 bases). This CDR3 has 14 residues. The ends were cut back, 3 bases at V and 4 bases at J, with 11 bases in the middle. Germline CDR1 reads KGHDR; CDR2 reads SFDVKD.

This clonotype turned up a few times. The chain joins TRBV11-3 to TRBJ1-2; D is unclear. The CDR3 has 13 amino acids. The germline V gene has CDR1 SGHNT and CDR2 YENEEA. V lost 4 bases, J lost 6 bases, and 12 bases lay in between. CDR3 in amino acids: CASSYSLRDGYTF. In nucleotides, the CDR3 is TGTGCCAGCAGCTACTCTCTGAGGGATGGCTACACCTTC.

In its sample, this clonotype was seen a few times. V gene TRBV2 combines with J gene TRBJ1-3, with TRBD1 identical over 7 bases. CDR1 is SNHLY and CDR2 is FYNNEI in the germline V gene. V lost 6 bases and J lost 0; bases outside the gene matches: 5. CDR3 size: 15 residues. DNA for the CDR3: TGTGCCAGCAGGCAAGGGACAGTCTCTGGAAACACCATATATTTT. It yields the protein CASRQGTVSGNTIYF.

The genes are TRBV30 and TRBJ1-2; D uncertain. Germline assignment: CDR1 GTSNPN and CDR2 SVGIG (reference sequence). This CDR3 is built from 13 residues. Trimming shortened V by 1 base and J by 0 bases, and 6 bases separated the two germline ends. CDR3 in DNA: TGTGCCTGGAGTGGCGCAGCTAACTATGGCTACACCTTC. Translating it yields CAWSGAANYGYTF.

In this sample, this clonotype turned up a few times. The chain has TRBV7-9 and TRBJ1-4, with D maybe TRBD1 (6 bases). The germline V gene encodes CDR1 SEHNR and CDR2 FQNEAQ (reference sequence). This CDR3 region has 15 residues. V lost 4 bases and J 8 bases, leaving 17 bases between the germline ends. The CDR3 loop is CASSYTGTKGEKLFF. The CDR3 nucleotides read TGTGCCAGCAGCTATACCGGGACAAAAGGGGAAAAACTGTTTTTT.

Written as DNA, the CDR3 is TGTGCCAGCGGGACCAGGGTCCTTTACAATGAGCAGTTCTTC. This codes for CASGTRVLYNEQFF. This sequence joins TRBV12-3 or TRBV12-4 and TRBJ2-1, with D perhaps being TRBD1 or TRBD2 (5 bases each). This CDR3 contains 14 residues. Trimming cost V 8 bases and J 4 bases, with 15 bases left between them.

V and J are TRBV19 and TRBJ1-5; perhaps TRBD1 as D (5 bases). This CDR3 contains 15 residues. The V gene lost 0 bases and the J gene lost 9 bases, with 15 bases spanning the gap. Per the germline V gene, CDR1 is LNHDA and CDR2 is SQIVND (reference sequence). The CDR3 DNA reads as TGTGCCAGTAGTATAGATCAGGGCATATCGGCGCCCCAGCATTTT. Translated: CASSIDQGISAPQHF.

This clonotype was recorded a few times. V and J are TRBV6-1 and TRBJ2-3; TRBD1 matches 10 bases. This CDR3 contains 16 residues. V lost 7 bases to trimming and J lost 5 bases; unmatched junction nucleotides: 12. In germline, CDR1 is MNHNS, CDR2 SASEGT. The CDR3 region has the DNA TGTGCCAGCACACAAGGGACAGGGGCCTCAGGAGATACGCAGTATTTT. It is translated as CASTQGTGASGDTQYF.

This clonotype was seen a few times. This chain uses TRBV6-5 with TRBJ2-5, with 9 bases aligning to TRBD2. The CDR3 totals 14 residues. With 4 bases clipped from V and 4 bases from J, the junction kept 4 bases outside the gene matches. Germline V gene lookup returns CDR1 MNHEY and CDR2 SVGAGI. CDR3 loop: CASSSGLAGETQYF. The CDR3 nucleotides are TGTGCCAGCAGTTCGGGACTAGCTGGAGAGACCCAGTACTTC.

The rearrangement uses TRBV7-9 and TRBJ2-2; D is perhaps TRBD1 (6 bases). Deletions cut 7 bases from V and 1 base from J, with 10 bases between. Germline-derived CDR1 and CDR2 are SEHNR and FQNEAQ (reference sequence). The CDR3 spans 14 residues. The CDR3 loop is CASTTRGNTGELFF. The DNA of the CDR3 is TGTGCCAGCACTACCAGGGGGAACACCGGGGAGCTGTTTTTT.

The DNA of the CDR3 is TGTGCCAGCAGCTTAGGTGGGAGCCAAGAGACCCAGTACTTC. It encodes CASSLGGSQETQYF. The V call is TRBV7-3, the J call TRBJ2-5, with a tentative D call TRBD2 (5 bases). Germline V gene lookup returns CDR1 SGHTA and CDR2 FQGTGA. Trimming took off 2 bases at V and 1 base at J, with 8 bases between the two ends. The CDR3 spans 14 residues.

The sample holds a few counts of this clonotype. J is TRBJ2-2 and V is TRBV24-1; TRBD1 agrees at 9 bases. The V gene's germline CDR1 is KGHDR and CDR2 SFDVKD. The CDR3 has 17 amino acids. V lost 3 bases to trimming and J lost 2 bases; unmatched junction nucleotides: 6. The CDR3 region is CATSDTGGKPNTGELFF. As DNA, the CDR3 is TGTGCCACCAGTGATACAGGGGGCAAACCAAACACCGGGGAGCTGTTTTTT.

This clonotype was observed a few times. The chain recombines TRBV6-1 with TRBJ1-1, with TRBD1 identical over 10 bases. The CDR3 has 14 amino acids. CDR1 is MNHNS and CDR2 is SASEGT in the germline V gene. V lost 6 bases, J lost 10 bases, and 11 bases stayed unmatched. CDR3 residues: CASSSTGGNLGAFF. Here the CDR3 DNA reads TGTGCCAGCAGCTCGACAGGGGGCAACCTTGGAGCTTTCTTT.

The chain is built from TRBV20-1 and TRBJ2-7; the D is unclear. V lost 1 base and J 1 base, leaving 2 bases between the germline ends. The CDR3 length is 11 residues. Germline V gene lookup returns CDR1 DFQATT and CDR2 SNEGSKA (reference sequence). For the CDR3, the DNA is TGCAGTGCTAGAGCATCCTACGAGCAGTACTTC. Its protein is CSARASYEQYF.

The chain combines TRBV7-9 with TRBJ1-1; D may be TRBD1 (6 bases). This CDR3 has 14 amino acids. Trimming removed 5 bases at V and 1 base at J, with 11 bases between. CDR1 and CDR2 from the germline V gene are SEHNR and FQNEAQ (reference sequence). As DNA, the CDR3 is TGTGCCAGCAGCCCCGAGACAGGGAACACTGAAGCTTTCTTT. Amino acid sequence: CASSPETGNTEAFF.

The chain is built from TRBV4-2 and TRBJ1-4, with a weak D call TRBD1 (5 bases). Germline V CDR1 and CDR2: LGHNA, YNFKEQ. This CDR3 spans 17 amino acids. Deletions cut 0 bases from V and 7 bases from J, with 18 bases between. The CDR3 DNA follows: TGTGCCAGCAGCCAAGAGGGTATAAGGGGCCGGGGTGAAAAACTGTTTTTT. Its protein product is CASSQEGIRGRGEKLFF.